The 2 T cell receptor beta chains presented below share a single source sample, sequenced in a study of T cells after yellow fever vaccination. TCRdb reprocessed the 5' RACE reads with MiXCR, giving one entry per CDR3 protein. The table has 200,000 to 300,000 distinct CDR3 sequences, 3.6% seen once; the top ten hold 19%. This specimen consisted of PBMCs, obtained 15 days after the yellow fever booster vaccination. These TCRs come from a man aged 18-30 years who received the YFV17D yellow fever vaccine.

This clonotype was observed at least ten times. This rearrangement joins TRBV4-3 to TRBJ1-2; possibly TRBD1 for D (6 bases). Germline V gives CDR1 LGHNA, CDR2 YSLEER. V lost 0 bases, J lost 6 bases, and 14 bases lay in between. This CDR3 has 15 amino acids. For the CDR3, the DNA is TGCGCCAGCAGCCAAGATCGCGGGGGCGCGGATGGCTACACCTTC. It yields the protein CASSQDRGGADGYTF.

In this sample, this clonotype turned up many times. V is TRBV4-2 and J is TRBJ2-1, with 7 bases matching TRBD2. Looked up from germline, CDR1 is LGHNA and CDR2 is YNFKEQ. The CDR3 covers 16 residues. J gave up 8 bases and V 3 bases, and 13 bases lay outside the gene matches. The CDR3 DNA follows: TGTGCCAGCAGCCAGGCCTCGACGACTAGCTTGGATGAGCAGTTCTTC. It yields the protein CASSQASTTSLDEQFF.